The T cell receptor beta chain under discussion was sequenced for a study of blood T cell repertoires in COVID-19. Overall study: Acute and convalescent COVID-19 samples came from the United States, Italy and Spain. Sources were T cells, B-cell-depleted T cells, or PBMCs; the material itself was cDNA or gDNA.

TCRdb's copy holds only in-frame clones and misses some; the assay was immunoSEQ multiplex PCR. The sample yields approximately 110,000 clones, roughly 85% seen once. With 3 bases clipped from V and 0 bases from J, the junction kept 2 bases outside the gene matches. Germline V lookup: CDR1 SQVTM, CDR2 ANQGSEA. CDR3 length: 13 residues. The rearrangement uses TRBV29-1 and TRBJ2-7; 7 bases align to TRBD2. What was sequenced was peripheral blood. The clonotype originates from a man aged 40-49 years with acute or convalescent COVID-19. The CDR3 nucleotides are TGCAGCGTTGAGCGGGAGAGCTCCTACGAGCAGTACTTC. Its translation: CSVERESSYEQYF.